These 21 T cell receptor beta chains were sequenced from one sample in a study of blood T cell repertoires in COVID-19. Here immunoSEQ multiplex PCR was the method, and the copy in TCRdb shows in-frame clones only, minus some. This table has about 220,000 clones, more than 70% appearing once. The sample was peripheral blood. The receptors derive from an elderly woman with acute or convalescent COVID-19.

This chain connects TRBV18 to TRBJ2-7; TRBD1 matches at 8 bases. Germline V gene data show CDR1 as KGHSH and CDR2 as LQKENI. The J segment lost 6 bases and the V segment lost 3 bases, leaving 16 bases of the junction unmatched. This CDR3 is built from 17 residues. The CDR3: CASSPQSGQGVLSEQYF. CDR3 sequence (DNA): TGTGCCAGCTCACCTCAAAGCGGACAGGGCGTCCTTAGCGAGCAGTACTTC.

CDR3 region: CASSRTSGGKQFF. The CDR3 nucleotides are TGTGCCAGCAGTCGGACTAGCGGGGGGAAGCAGTTCTTC. The genes are TRBV7-3 and TRBJ2-1; 14 bases are shared with TRBD2. J gave up 11 bases and V 6 bases, and 3 bases lay outside the gene matches. This CDR3 contains 13 residues. Germline V gene sequence: CDR1 SGHTA, CDR2 FQGTGA. The complete variable domain, with remaining parts taken from reference TRBV7-3 and TRBJ2-1, reads GAGVSQTPSNKVTEKGKYVELRCDPISGHTALYWYRQSLGQGPEFLIYFQGTGAADDSGLPNDRFFAVRPEGSVSTLKIQRTERGDSAVYLCASSRTSGGKQFFGPGTRLTVL.

The gene calls are TRBV7-3 and TRBJ2-3; a possible D gene is TRBD2 (7 bases). Germline V gene data show CDR1 as SGHTA and CDR2 as FQGTGA. The CDR3 loop spans 15 amino acids. V lost 2 bases and J 1 base, leaving 10 bases between the germline ends. CDR3 residues: CASSLGGARTDTQYF. The DNA for the CDR3 is TGTGCCAGCAGCTTAGGGGGGGCCCGCACAGATACGCAGTATTTT.

The chain recombines TRBV25-1 with TRBJ2-1; D might be TRBD2 (5 bases). The germline V and J ends were trimmed by 4 bases and 3 bases, with 10 bases remaining between them. The V gene's germline CDR1 is MGHDK and CDR2 SYGVNS. The CDR3 covers 14 residues. CDR3 DNA: TGTGCCAGCAGTGTAGGACGGGACTACAATGAGCAGTTCTTC. As protein: CASSVGRDYNEQFF.

This chain connects TRBV7-2 to TRBJ2-3, with 10 positions matching TRBD1. Trimming took 5 bases from V and 3 from J; bases not matched to a gene: 8. The CDR3 covers 16 residues. Germline lookup yields CDR1 SGHTA and CDR2 FQGNSA. The CDR3 reads CASSTMTGGATDTQYF. The CDR3 nucleotides are TGTGCCAGCAGCACCATGACAGGGGGCGCGACAGATACGCAGTATTTT.

This clone was seen a single time. V gene TRBV28 combines with J gene TRBJ1-2; TRBD1 matches 7 bases. V dropped 6 bases and J dropped 4; count of bases not matched to a gene: 11. Germline V gene data show CDR1 as MDHEN and CDR2 as SYDVKM. There are 15 residues in the CDR3. CDR3 DNA: TGTGCCAGCAGCCCCAACCCGACAGGGTTCTATGGCTACACCTTC. Its translation is CASSPNPTGFYGYTF.

This sequence joins TRBV12-3 or TRBV12-4 and TRBJ1-5; D is uncertain. V gave up 6 bases and J gave up 5 bases, with 11 bases separating them. This CDR3 region has 13 residues. The CDR3 nucleotides are TGTGCCAGCAGCGAGTGGAGAGATCAGCCCCAGCATTTT. Amino acid sequence: CASSEWRDQPQHF.

The V gene is TRBV12-3 or TRBV12-4, the J gene TRBJ1-2; the D is unclear. Trimming pared 4 bases from V and 5 bases from J, leaving 8 bases between. This CDR3 has 12 residues. CDR3 DNA sequence: TGTGCCAGCAGTTATTATTCTTATGGCTACACCTTC. Translation: CASSYYSYGYTF.

This chain connects TRBV5-6 to TRBJ2-2; D possibly corresponds to TRBD2 (6 bases). Germline V CDR1 and CDR2: SGHDT, YYEEEE. The V end lost 3 bases, the J end lost 5 bases, and 11 bases lay between the germline ends. The CDR3 is made up of 14 amino acids. CDR3 amino acids: CASSSGLLTGELFF. In nucleotides, the CDR3 is TGTGCCAGCAGCTCGGGACTTCTGACCGGGGAGCTGTTTTTT.

The chain has TRBV5-1 and TRBJ1-1; 8 bases agree with TRBD1. Trimming at V came to 1 base and at J to 1 base, leaving 6 bases not matched to a gene. Germline assignment: CDR1 SGHRS and CDR2 YFSETQ. CDR3 length: 16 residues. CDR3 protein: CASSLLGQGTNTEAFF. DNA of the CDR3: TGCGCCAGCAGCTTGCTCGGACAGGGCACGAACACTGAAGCTTTCTTT.

The chain combines TRBV7-6 with TRBJ1-6; TRBD1 agrees at 8 bases. J lost 8 bases, V lost 6 bases, and 12 bases had no gene match. Germline lookup yields CDR1 SGHVS and CDR2 FNYEAQ. The CDR3 loop spans 16 amino acids. The CDR3 loop reads CASSRETRGPDSPLHF. CDR3 coding DNA: TGTGCCAGCAGTCGCGAAACCAGGGGGCCTGATTCACCCCTCCACTTT.

This clone was seen only a few times. The V gene is TRBV7-2, the J gene TRBJ1-4; 9 bases map to TRBD1. Germline V gene data show CDR1 as SGHTA and CDR2 as FQGNSA. The CDR3 extends over 17 amino acids. V lost 4 bases to trimming and J lost 0 bases; unmatched junction nucleotides: 6. The DNA for the CDR3 is TGTGCCAGCAGCTGGACAGGGGTTGGAGCAACTAATGAAAAACTGTTTTTT. Residues: CASSWTGVGATNEKLFF.

The V call is TRBV28, the J call TRBJ2-7, with 7 bases fitting TRBD1. The CDR3 is 16 residues long. Trimming removed 6 bases from V and 0 bases from J; junction bases left unmatched: 11. Per the germline V gene, CDR1 is MDHEN and CDR2 is SYDVKM. The CDR3 DNA reads as TGTGCCAGCAGCCGGATAACGACAGGGCACTCCTACGAGCAGTACTTC. This sequence encodes CASSRITTGHSYEQYF.

The CDR3, as DNA: TGTGCCAGCCAACGGGACTCTGGGCCCTATGGCTACACCTTC. Translating it yields CASQRDSGPYGYTF. The chain is built from TRBV6-4 and TRBJ1-2; D may be TRBD1 (5 bases). Germline V CDR1 and CDR2: MRHNA, SNTAGT. The V end was cut by 8 bases, the J end by 4 bases, with 17 bases between. The CDR3 contains 14 residues.

This clone appeared a few times. The chain carries TRBV19 and TRBJ2-2; maybe TRBD1 (6 bases). The CDR3 sequence is 14 residues long. The V end was cut by 4 bases, the J end by 3 bases, with 9 bases between. CDR1 is LNHDA, CDR2 SQIVND, per germline (reference sequence). The CDR3 DNA reads TGTGCCAGTAGTAACAGGGTTGACACCGGGGAGCTGTTTTTT. Amino acids: CASSNRVDTGELFF.

For the CDR3, the DNA is TGCAGCGTCGGACAGCTCCGCACAGATACGCAGTATTTT. As protein: CSVGQLRTDTQYF. This chain links TRBV29-1 with TRBJ2-3; a possible D gene is TRBD1 (6 bases). Germline V gene lookup returns CDR1 SQVTM and CDR2 ANQGSEA. The CDR3 is 13 amino acids. The germline V and J ends were trimmed by 6 bases and 1 base, with 11 bases remaining between them.

The chain is built from TRBV5-1 and TRBJ1-2; D is unresolved. Germline CDR1 reads SGHRS; CDR2 reads YFSETQ. The V and J ends lost 4 bases and 5 bases respectively, with 6 bases between them. The CDR3 sequence is 11 residues long. In DNA, the CDR3 is TGCGCCAGCAGCAACAGATATGGCTACACCTTC. It translates to CASSNRYGYTF.

V gene TRBV28 combines with J gene TRBJ2-4; D is undetermined. CDR3 length equals 16 residues. CDR1 is MDHEN, CDR2 SYDVKM, per germline. The V and J ends lost 7 bases and 3 bases respectively, with 19 bases between them. The CDR3 reads CASKSGGERGKNIQYF. The CDR3 coding sequence is TGTGCCAGCAAGTCGGGTGGAGAGCGTGGCAAAAACATTCAGTACTTC.

The chain couples TRBV4-2 to TRBJ2-2; D possibly corresponds to TRBD2 (5 bases). The CDR3 length is 16 residues. The germline V gene has CDR1 LGHNA and CDR2 YNFKEQ. Trimming took 1 base from V and 6 from J, leaving 15 bases between them. The CDR3 loop is CASSQGVEGGPGELFF. The CDR3 DNA reads TGTGCCAGCAGCCAAGGCGTGGAAGGAGGCCCCGGGGAGCTGTTTTTT.

CDR3 bases: TGTGCCAGCAGCTTATTCCTCAGGGCTAGCGGGGCCGGGGAGCTGTTTTTT. It translates to CASSLFLRASGAGELFF. This rearrangement joins TRBV7-2 to TRBJ2-2; 9 bases agree with TRBD2. V shed 2 bases and J 6 bases; nucleotides not matched to a gene: 10. Germline values: CDR1 SGHTA, CDR2 FQGNSA. There are 17 residues in the CDR3.

The chain recombines TRBV6-5 with TRBJ2-5, with D perhaps matching TRBD1 (6 bases). V was clipped by 7 bases and J by 2 bases, with 11 bases between them. The CDR3 is made up of 13 amino acids. CDR1 and CDR2 (germline): MNHEY, SVGAGI. The CDR3 DNA is TGTGCCAGCATTACAGGGTTTCAAGAGACCCAGTACTTC. Amino acids: CASITGFQETQYF.